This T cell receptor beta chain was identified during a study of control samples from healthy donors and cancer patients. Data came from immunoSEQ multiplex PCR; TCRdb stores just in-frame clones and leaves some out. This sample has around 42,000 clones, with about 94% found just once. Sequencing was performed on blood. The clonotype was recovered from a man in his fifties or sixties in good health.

CDR3 bases: TGTGCCAGCAGCTTAGATGAGCACTCCAATCAGCCCCAGCATTTT. Amino acids: CASSLDEHSNQPQHF. The genes are TRBV7-9 and TRBJ1-5, with D unclear. Germline loops: CDR1 SEHNR, CDR2 FQNEAQ (reference sequence). The CDR3 covers 15 residues. Trimming shortened V by 1 base and J by 3 bases, and 10 bases separated the two germline ends.